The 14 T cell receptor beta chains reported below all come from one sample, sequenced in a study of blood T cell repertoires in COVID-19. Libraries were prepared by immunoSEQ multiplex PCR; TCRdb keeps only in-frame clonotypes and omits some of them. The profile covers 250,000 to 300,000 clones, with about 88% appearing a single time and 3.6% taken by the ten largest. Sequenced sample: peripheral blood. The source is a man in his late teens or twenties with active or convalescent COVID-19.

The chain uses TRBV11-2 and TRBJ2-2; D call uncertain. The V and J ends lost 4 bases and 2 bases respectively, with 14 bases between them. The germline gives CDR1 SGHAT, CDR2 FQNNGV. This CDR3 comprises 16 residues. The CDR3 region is CASSSRRWLNTGELFF. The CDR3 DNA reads TGTGCCAGCAGCTCCCGGCGGTGGCTCAACACCGGGGAGCTGTTTTTT.

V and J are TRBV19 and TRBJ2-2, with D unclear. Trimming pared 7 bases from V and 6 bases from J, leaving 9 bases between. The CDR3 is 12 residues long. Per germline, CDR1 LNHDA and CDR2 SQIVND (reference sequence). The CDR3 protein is CASNSSPGELFF. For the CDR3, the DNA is TGTGCCAGTAATTCTAGTCCCGGGGAGCTGTTTTTT.

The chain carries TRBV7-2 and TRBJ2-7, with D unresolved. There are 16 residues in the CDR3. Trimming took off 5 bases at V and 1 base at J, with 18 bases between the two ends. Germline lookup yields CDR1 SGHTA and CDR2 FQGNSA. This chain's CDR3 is CASSPRGNHLSYEQYF. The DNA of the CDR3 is TGTGCCAGCAGCCCCCGAGGTAATCACCTATCCTACGAGCAGTACTTC.

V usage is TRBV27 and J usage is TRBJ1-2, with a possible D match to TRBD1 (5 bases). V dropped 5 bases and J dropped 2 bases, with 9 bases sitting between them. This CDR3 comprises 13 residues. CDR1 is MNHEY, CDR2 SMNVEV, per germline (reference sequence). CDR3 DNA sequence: TGTGCCAGCAGTCCCGGGGGAAACTATGGCTACACCTTC. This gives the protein CASSPGGNYGYTF.

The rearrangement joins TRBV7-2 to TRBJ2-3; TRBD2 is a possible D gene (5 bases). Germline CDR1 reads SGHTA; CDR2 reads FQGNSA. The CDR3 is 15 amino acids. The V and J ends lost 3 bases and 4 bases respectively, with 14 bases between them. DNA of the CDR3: TGTGCCAGCAGCTTGGGCGGGTCGCGGCCAGATACGCAGTATTTT. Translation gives CASSLGGSRPDTQYF. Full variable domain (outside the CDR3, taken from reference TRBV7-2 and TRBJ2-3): GAGVSQSPSNKVTEKGKDVELRCDPISGHTALYWYRQSLGQGLEFLIYFQGNSAPDKSGLPSDRFSAERTGGSVSTLTIQRTQQEDSAVYLCASSLGGSRPDTQYFGPGTRLTVL.

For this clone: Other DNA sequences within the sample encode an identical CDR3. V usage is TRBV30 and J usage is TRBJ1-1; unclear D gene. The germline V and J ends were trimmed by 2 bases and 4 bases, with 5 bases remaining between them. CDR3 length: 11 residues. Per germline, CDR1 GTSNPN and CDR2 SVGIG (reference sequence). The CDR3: CAWSLSTEAFF. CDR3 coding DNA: TGTGCCTGGAGTTTGAGCACTGAAGCTTTCTTT. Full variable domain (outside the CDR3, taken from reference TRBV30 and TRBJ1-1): SQTIHQWPATLVQPVGSPLSLECTVEGTSNPNLYWYRQAAGRGLQLLFYSVGIGQISSEVPQNLSASRPQDRQFILSSKKLLLSDSGFYLCAWSLSTEAFFGQGTRLTVV.

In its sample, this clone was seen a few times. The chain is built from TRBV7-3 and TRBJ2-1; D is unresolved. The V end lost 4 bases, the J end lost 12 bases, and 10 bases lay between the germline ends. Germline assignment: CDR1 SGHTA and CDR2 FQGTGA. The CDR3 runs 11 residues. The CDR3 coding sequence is TGTGCCAGCAGCTCCGGCGGTGGGCAGTTCTTC. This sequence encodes CASSSGGGQFF.

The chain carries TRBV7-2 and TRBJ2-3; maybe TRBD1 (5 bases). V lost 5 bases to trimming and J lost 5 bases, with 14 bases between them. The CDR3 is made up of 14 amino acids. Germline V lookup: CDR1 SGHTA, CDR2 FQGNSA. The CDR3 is CASSQNQGLDTQYF. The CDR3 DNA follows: TGTGCCAGCAGCCAAAATCAGGGATTAGATACGCAGTATTTT.

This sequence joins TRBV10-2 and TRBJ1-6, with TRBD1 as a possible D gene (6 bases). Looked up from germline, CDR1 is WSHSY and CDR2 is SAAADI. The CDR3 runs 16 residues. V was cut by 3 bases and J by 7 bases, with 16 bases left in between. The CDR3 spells CASSDFFAGVNSPLHF. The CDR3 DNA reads TGCGCCAGCAGTGATTTTTTTGCAGGGGTGAATTCACCCCTCCACTTT.

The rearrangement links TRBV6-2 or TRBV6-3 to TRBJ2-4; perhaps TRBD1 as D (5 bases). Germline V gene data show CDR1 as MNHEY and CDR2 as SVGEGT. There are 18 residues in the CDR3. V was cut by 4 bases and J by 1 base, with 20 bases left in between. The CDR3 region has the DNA TGTGCCAGCAGTTTCCCCCGGGCGAATCAGGGCGCCAAAAACATTCAGTACTTC. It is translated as CASSFPRANQGAKNIQYF.

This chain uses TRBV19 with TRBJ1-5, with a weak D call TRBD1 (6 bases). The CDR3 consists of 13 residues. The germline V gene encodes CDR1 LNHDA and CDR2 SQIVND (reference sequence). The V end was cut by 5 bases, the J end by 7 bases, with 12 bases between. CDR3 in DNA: TGTGCCAGTAGTCTCAACAGGGAACAGCCCCAGCATTTT. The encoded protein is CASSLNREQPQHF.

The CDR3 DNA reads as TGTGCCAGCAGCTCCTGGACTAGCGGGCTCACAGATACGCAGTATTTT. Translation gives CASSSWTSGLTDTQYF. The J gene is TRBJ2-3, the V gene TRBV5-6, with 11 bases identical to TRBD2. The J segment lost 2 bases and the V segment lost 3 bases, leaving 5 bases of the junction unmatched. The CDR3 totals 16 residues. The germline CDR1 and CDR2 sequences are SGHDT and YYEEEE. The full variable domain, completed using reference TRBV5-6 and TRBJ2-3, is DAGVTQSPTHLIKTRGQQVTLRCSPKSGHDTVSWYQQALGQGPQFIFQYYEEEERQRGNFPDRFSGHQFPNYSSELNVNALLLGDSALYLCASSSWTSGLTDTQYFGPGTRLTVL.

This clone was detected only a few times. CDR3 in amino acids: CASSPEGANYEQYF. CDR3 bases: TGTGCCAGCTCACCAGAGGGGGCGAACTACGAGCAGTACTTC. This chain connects TRBV18 to TRBJ2-7; 7 positions match TRBD1. CDR1 is KGHSH, CDR2 LQKENI, per germline. The length of the CDR3 is 14 residues. The J segment lost 3 bases and the V segment lost 2 bases, leaving 4 bases of the junction unmatched.

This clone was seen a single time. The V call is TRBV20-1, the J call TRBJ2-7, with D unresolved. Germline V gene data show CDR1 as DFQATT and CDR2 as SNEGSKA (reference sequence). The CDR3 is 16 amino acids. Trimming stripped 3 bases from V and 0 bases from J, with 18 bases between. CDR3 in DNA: TGCAGTGCTAGTCCCTACCTCGACGGAGCCTCCTACGAGCAGTACTTC. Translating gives CSASPYLDGASYEQYF.